Listed here are 11 T cell receptor beta chains from one sample, sequenced in a study of blood T cell repertoires in COVID-19. Profiling relied on immunoSEQ multiplex PCR, and the TCRdb table lists in-frame clones only, not all of them. The sample lists over 70,000 clones, approximately 78% occurring once. The sample consisted of peripheral blood. The receptors here all came from a man aged 55 to 70 with acute or convalescent COVID-19.

This clone was recorded only once. This rearrangement joins TRBV3-1 (or the pseudogene TRBV3-2) to TRBJ1-2; possibly TRBD1 for D (6 bases). The V end was cut by 1 base, the J end by 4 bases, with 13 bases between. The CDR3 loop spans 15 amino acids. Germline lookup yields CDR1 LGHDT and CDR2 YNNKEL (reference sequence). DNA for the CDR3: TGTGCCAGCAGCCAAGGTACTTGGACAGTCTATGGCTACACCTTC. Translated, it gives CASSQGTWTVYGYTF.

The chain carries TRBV10-2 and TRBJ2-7; the match to TRBD2 covers 9 bases. Germline V gene lookup returns CDR1 WSHSY and CDR2 SAAADI. This CDR3 is 16 amino acids long. V lost 6 bases and J lost 5; bases outside the gene matches: 14. CDR3 DNA: TGCGCCAGCAGGGTAGAGGGGGCGGGAGGGCCCCACGAGCAGTACTTC. Its protein product is CASRVEGAGGPHEQYF.

The genes are TRBV28 and TRBJ2-1; 7 bases line up with TRBD2. This CDR3 spans 16 amino acids. Per the germline V gene, CDR1 is MDHEN and CDR2 is SYDVKM. Losses at the gene ends were 6 bases for V and 3 bases for J; bases not matched to a gene: 11. The chain's CDR3 is CASSKWVGRNYNEQFF. DNA of the CDR3: TGTGCCAGCAGCAAGTGGGTCGGGAGGAACTACAATGAGCAGTTCTTC.

The gene calls are TRBV6-5 and TRBJ2-7; 7 bases align to TRBD1. The ends lost 5 bases at V and 3 bases at J; junction bases unmatched: 7. Looked up from germline, CDR1 is MNHEY and CDR2 is SVGAGI. This CDR3 is 14 amino acids long. CDR3 DNA sequence: TGTGCCAGCAGTCCCAGACAGGGATTCTACGAGCAGTACTTC. Translating gives CASSPRQGFYEQYF.

The V gene is TRBV7-6, the J gene TRBJ1-1; TRBD1 matches 7 bases. V was pared by 2 bases and J by 3 bases, with 9 bases of the junction left unmatched. Germline loops: CDR1 SGHVS, CDR2 FNYEAQ. The CDR3 is 16 amino acids. The CDR3 reads CASSLFGQGVYTEAFF. The CDR3 DNA reads as TGTGCCAGCAGCTTATTTGGGCAGGGGGTGTACACTGAAGCTTTCTTT. Filled out from reference TRBV7-6 and TRBJ1-1, the complete variable domain reads GAGVSQSPRYKVTKRGQDVALRCDPISGHVSLYWYRQALGQGPEFLTYFNYEAQQDKSGLPNDRFSAERPEGSISTLTIQRTEQRDSAMYRCASSLFGQGVYTEAFFGQGTRLTVV.

The chain joins TRBV19 to TRBJ1-2, with 9 bases identical to TRBD1. CDR3 length equals 15 residues. Germline CDR1 reads LNHDA; CDR2 reads SQIVND (reference sequence). Trimming took 3 bases from V and 6 from J; bases not matched to a gene: 8. The CDR3 DNA reads TGTGCCAGTAGTATTACCGGGACAGGGAATCATGGCTACACCTTC. It specifies CASSITGTGNHGYTF. Variable domain in full (rest from reference TRBV19 and TRBJ1-2): DGGITQSPKYLFRKEGQNVTLSCEQNLNHDAMYWYRQDPGQGLRLIYYSQIVNDFQKGDIAEGYSVSREKKESFPLTVTSAQKNPTAFYLCASSITGTGNHGYTFGSGTRLTVV.

The CDR3 DNA sequence: TGTGCCAGCAGTGATTTTAGGGGACAGATTAATGAAAAACTGTTTTTT. Amino acids: CASSDFRGQINEKLFF. V gene TRBV25-1 combines with J gene TRBJ1-4, with TRBD1 matching over 7 bases. V lost 3 bases and J lost 4; bases outside the gene matches: 8. The CDR3 is 16 amino acids. Germline-derived CDR1 and CDR2 are MGHDK and SYGVNS.

This clone came up a few times. The V call is TRBV2, the J call TRBJ1-4; D unclear. The CDR3 covers 15 residues. Germline CDR1 reads SNHLY; CDR2 reads FYNNEI. V lost 7 bases and J lost 0, with 12 bases in between. This chain's CDR3 is CASTRLVATNEKLFF. The DNA for the CDR3 is TGTGCCAGCACCCGCCTAGTTGCAACTAATGAAAAACTGTTTTTT.

The V gene is TRBV19, the J gene TRBJ1-5, with a possible D match to TRBD1 (5 bases). The V end was cut by 3 bases, the J end by 4 bases, with 13 bases between. Looked up from germline, CDR1 is LNHDA and CDR2 is SQIVND (reference sequence). The CDR3 totals 15 residues. The CDR3 here is CASSMIAGLNQPQHF. The CDR3 nucleotides read TGTGCCAGTAGTATGATCGCAGGGCTAAATCAGCCCCAGCATTTT.

This clone showed up just a few times. The chain carries TRBV10-3 and TRBJ2-7, with TRBD2 matching over 10 bases. This CDR3 spans 14 amino acids. J gave up 1 base and V 8 bases, and 5 bases lay outside the gene matches. Looked up from germline, CDR1 is ENHRY and CDR2 is SYGVKD. The CDR3 nucleotides read TGTGCCATCGGCCGGACTAGCGGTTCCTACGAGCAGTACTTC. Translated: CAIGRTSGSYEQYF.

The chain has TRBV14 and TRBJ1-1; D is possibly TRBD1 (5 bases). The CDR3 loop spans 15 amino acids. From germline, CDR1 is SGHDN and CDR2 FVKESK. V lost 0 bases to trimming and J lost 3 bases, with 11 bases between them. The CDR3: CASSQDGGWDTEAFF. The CDR3 bases are TGTGCCAGCAGCCAAGATGGGGGGTGGGACACTGAAGCTTTCTTT. The complete variable domain, with remaining parts taken from reference TRBV14 and TRBJ1-1, reads EAGVTQFPSHSVIEKGQTVTLRCDPISGHDNLYWYRRVMGKEIKFLLHFVKESKQDESGMPNNRFLAERTGGTYSTLKVQPAELEDSGVYFCASSQDGGWDTEAFFGQGTRLTVV.